The 26 T cell receptor beta chains reported below all come from one sample, sequenced in a study of immune cell composition in non-small cell lung cancer. The table came from immunoSEQ multiplex PCR; TCRdb's copy has only in-frame clones and leaves some out. The table lists 5,100 or so clones, over 75% of them singletons. Specimen: lung tumor tissue. These TCRs come from a human donor with non-small cell lung cancer.

The gene calls are TRBV7-9 and TRBJ1-1; tentative D call: TRBD1 (5 bases). CDR1 and CDR2 from the germline V gene are SEHNR and FQNEAQ (reference sequence). The CDR3 runs to 16 residues. Trimming pared 5 bases from V and 0 bases from J, leaving 16 bases between. The CDR3 here is CASSLPLGGVNTEAFF. The CDR3 nucleotides read TGTGCCAGCAGCCTACCCTTAGGAGGGGTGAACACTGAAGCTTTCTTT.

This chain links TRBV28 with TRBJ2-7; possible D gene TRBD2, 5 bases. Trimming stripped 3 bases from V and 3 bases from J, with 12 bases between. Germline CDR1 MDHEN, CDR2 SYDVKM. The CDR3 runs to 14 residues. CDR3: CASSFGGIHYEQYF. In DNA form, the CDR3 reads TGTGCCAGCAGTTTCGGAGGAATACACTACGAGCAGTACTTC.

CDR3 sequence: CASSQDRDREGYTF. CDR3 sequence (DNA): TGCGCCAGCAGCCAAGATCGGGACAGAGAGGGCTACACCTTC. The chain has TRBV4-1 and TRBJ1-2, with 7 positions matching TRBD1. Per the germline V gene, CDR1 is MGHRA and CDR2 is YSYEKL. V trimming: 0 bases; J trimming: 8 bases; junction bases outside the gene matches: 6. The CDR3 loop spans 14 amino acids.

The chain uses TRBV19 and TRBJ1-1; D is unclear. Trimming left V 4 bases short and J 2 bases short, with 11 bases between. The CDR3 covers 14 residues. Germline assignment: CDR1 LNHDA and CDR2 SQIVND (reference sequence). CDR3 nucleotides: TGTGCCAGTAGTACCATGAGGCAAAACACTGAAGCTTTCTTT. It codes for CASSTMRQNTEAFF. The full variable domain, completed using reference TRBV19 and TRBJ1-1, is DGGITQSPKYLFRKEGQNVTLSCEQNLNHDAMYWYRQDPGQGLRLIYYSQIVNDFQKGDIAEGYSVSREKKESFPLTVTSAQKNPTAFYLCASSTMRQNTEAFFGQGTRLTVV.

This chain links TRBV28 with TRBJ2-2; 11 bases match TRBD2. Unmatched junction bases numbered 7, after V lost 5 bases and J lost 5 bases. The CDR3 sequence is 16 residues long. CDR1 is MDHEN, CDR2 SYDVKM, per germline. The DNA of the CDR3 is TGTGCCAGCAGTCTAATGGGGACTAGCGGTACCGGGGAGCTGTTTTTT. Its protein is CASSLMGTSGTGELFF.

This chain uses TRBV7-6 with TRBJ1-1; 10 bases agree with TRBD1. The CDR3 spans 14 residues. V shed 3 bases and J 5 bases; nucleotides not matched to a gene: 3. Germline V gene lookup returns CDR1 SGHVS and CDR2 FNYEAQ. The CDR3 is CASSFGTGETEAFF. For the CDR3, the DNA is TGTGCCAGCAGCTTCGGGACAGGGGAGACTGAAGCTTTCTTT.

The chain couples TRBV5-1 to TRBJ2-1; perhaps TRBD2 as D (6 bases). CDR1 is SGHRS and CDR2 is YFSETQ in the germline V gene. V gave up 2 bases and J gave up 5 bases, with 14 bases separating them. The CDR3 covers 15 residues. DNA of the CDR3: TGCGCCAGCAGCTTCGGTGGGCGGGGTAACAATGAGCAGTTCTTC. It specifies CASSFGGRGNNEQFF.

The V and J genes are TRBV5-1 and TRBJ1-4, with D perhaps matching TRBD1 (5 bases). The CDR3 has 15 amino acids. Trimming left V 0 bases short and J 6 bases short, with 12 bases between. The V gene's germline CDR1 is SGHRS and CDR2 YFSETQ. In nucleotides, the CDR3 is TGCGCCAGCAGCTTGGGTGGCAGGGTGGATGAAAAACTGTTTTTT. Translated, it gives CASSLGGRVDEKLFF.

The rearrangement links TRBV7-2 to TRBJ2-3; weak D call: TRBD1 (5 bases). The germline V gene encodes CDR1 SGHTA and CDR2 FQGNSA. Trimming left V 11 bases short and J 6 bases short, with 18 bases between. This CDR3 has 13 residues. For the CDR3, the DNA is TGTGCCTCCGCCGGCAGGGCCCCCGATACGCAGTATTTT. It translates to CASAGRAPDTQYF.

The chain is built from TRBV7-9 and TRBJ2-2; D uncertain. The germline gives CDR1 SEHNR, CDR2 FQNEAQ (reference sequence). The CDR3 sequence is 13 residues long. V was cut by 2 bases and J by 5 bases, with 6 bases left in between. CDR3: CASSLYGTGELFF. In DNA, the CDR3 is TGTGCCAGCAGCTTATACGGGACCGGGGAGCTGTTTTTT.

The V and J genes are TRBV9 and TRBJ2-5; 7 bases align to TRBD2. V was clipped by 3 bases and J by 2 bases; unmatched bases: 7. Germline CDR1 is SGDLS and CDR2 is YYNGEE. The CDR3 contains 15 residues. The CDR3 nucleotides are TGTGCCAGCAGCGCCGGGACTACCTTACAAGAGACCCAGTACTTC. Translating gives CASSAGTTLQETQYF.

V is TRBV7-6 and J is TRBJ2-7; no clear D gene. The CDR3 sequence is 16 residues long. Trimming left V 4 bases short and J 6 bases short, with 22 bases between. Germline V gene sequence: CDR1 SGHVS, CDR2 FNYEAQ. The DNA of the CDR3 is TGTGCCAGCAGCTCTGGCCGCGAAACAGCCATGAGCGAGCAGTACTTC. It codes for CASSSGRETAMSEQYF. The whole variable domain, filled in from reference TRBV7-6 and TRBJ2-7, reads GAGVSQSPRYKVTKRGQDVALRCDPISGHVSLYWYRQALGQGPEFLTYFNYEAQQDKSGLPNDRFSAERPEGSISTLTIQRTEQRDSAMYRCASSSGRETAMSEQYFGPGTRLTVT.

A note on this clone: The junction and the germline gene differ at one end; a read error may be behind it. This same CDR3 is encoded by further DNA sequences in the sample. The chain uses TRBV7-2 and TRBJ2-2; 13 positions agree with TRBD2. The CDR3 loop spans 17 amino acids. Germline V gene data show CDR1 as SGHTA and CDR2 as FQGNSA. The CDR3 is CASSQKLAGGGTGELFF. Here the CDR3 DNA reads TGTGCCAGCAGCCAAAAACTAGCGGGAGGGGGCACCGGGGAACTGTTTTTT.

This rearrangement joins TRBV4-1 to TRBJ1-3, with unresolved D. Per the germline V gene, CDR1 is MGHRA and CDR2 is YSYEKL. This CDR3 has 15 amino acids. Trimming removed 0 bases at V and 0 bases at J, with 6 bases between. The CDR3 DNA follows: TGCGCCAGCAGCCAAGAGGCAGACTCTGGAAACACCATATATTTT. This translates into CASSQEADSGNTIYF.

The chain is built from TRBV5-4 and TRBJ1-4, with TRBD1 as a possible D gene (5 bases). V was shortened by 0 bases and J by 6 bases, with 12 bases between the two germline ends. The CDR3 is 15 residues long. The germline V gene encodes CDR1 SGHNT and CDR2 YYREEE (reference sequence). CDR3 region: CASSLGGGGDEKLFF. The CDR3 DNA follows: TGTGCCAGCAGCTTGGGTGGCGGGGGGGATGAAAAACTGTTTTTT.

The gene calls are TRBV9 and TRBJ1-1; D unresolved. Germline-derived CDR1 and CDR2 are SGDLS and YYNGEE. Between the trimmed V and J ends, which lost 5 bases and 2 bases, there was a span of 13 bases. This CDR3 comprises 14 residues. The CDR3 DNA is TGTGCCAGCAGTTACCGGACTACTAACACTGAAGCTTTCTTT. Protein: CASSYRTTNTEAFF.

The chain is built from TRBV6-5 and TRBJ1-3; D gene unclear. This CDR3 region has 14 residues. V gave up 5 bases and J gave up 0 bases, with 8 bases separating them. Per the germline V gene, CDR1 is MNHEY and CDR2 is SVGAGI. The CDR3 DNA is TGTGCCAGCAGTGAGGGAAACTCTGGAAACACCATATATTTT. It is translated as CASSEGNSGNTIYF.

The chain has TRBV6-4 and TRBJ2-3, with TRBD2 matching over 10 bases. Germline V lookup: CDR1 MRHNA, CDR2 SNTAGT. With 0 bases clipped from V and 0 bases from J, the junction kept 3 bases outside the gene matches. The CDR3 is 17 residues long. CDR3 amino acids: CASSDSVAGGSTDTQYF. As DNA, the CDR3 is TGTGCCAGCAGTGACTCTGTAGCGGGAGGCAGCACAGATACGCAGTATTTT.

This clone has a handful of counts. As DNA, the CDR3 is TGTGCCAGCAGCACTAGGACTAGGGCGTACAATGAGCAGTTCTTC. This codes for CASSTRTRAYNEQFF. The chain links TRBV6-5 to TRBJ2-1; 7 bases agree with TRBD2. Germline V gene sequence: CDR1 MNHEY, CDR2 SVGAGI. CDR3 length equals 15 residues. V gave up 6 bases and J gave up 4 bases; unmatched junction bases: 9.

A remark on this clone: Other DNA sequences in this sample translate to the same CDR3. This sequence joins TRBV15 and TRBJ1-2, with 12 bases aligning to TRBD1. Trimming cost V 3 bases and J 4 bases; bases outside gene matches: 3. The germline V gene encodes CDR1 LNHNV and CDR2 YYDKDF (reference sequence). The CDR3 runs 15 residues. CDR3 sequence (DNA): TGTGCCACCAGCAGGGGACAGGGGGCCGGCTATGGCTACACCTTC. This sequence encodes CATSRGQGAGYGYTF.

As DNA, the CDR3 is TGTGCCAGCAGCGGACTAGCTCGAACAGATACGCAGTATTTT. The encoded protein is CASSGLARTDTQYF. V gene TRBV6-1 combines with J gene TRBJ2-3; 8 bases align to TRBD2. The CDR3 consists of 14 residues. CDR1 and CDR2 (germline): MNHNS, SASEGT. V was pared by 6 bases and J by 3 bases, with 5 bases of the junction left unmatched.

The chain links TRBV19 to TRBJ1-1; 7 nucleotides match TRBD1. Germline V gives CDR1 LNHDA, CDR2 SQIVND (reference sequence). Trimming removed 6 bases from V and 3 bases from J; junction bases left unmatched: 1. CDR3 length equals 12 residues. The CDR3 DNA follows: TGTGCCAGTAGAACAGGGGACACTGAAGCTTTCTTT. Amino acids: CASRTGDTEAFF.

The chain carries TRBV10-3 and TRBJ2-7, with TRBD2 as a possible D gene (6 bases). The CDR3 loop spans 14 amino acids. With 5 bases removed from V and 1 base from J, the gap between germline ends came to 12 bases. The V gene's germline CDR1 is ENHRY and CDR2 SYGVKD. CDR3 loop: CAISSSGLSYEQYF. The DNA of the CDR3 is TGTGCCATCAGTTCGAGTGGACTATCCTACGAGCAGTACTTC.

CDR3 DNA: TGTGCCAGCAGCTCCGGACAGGGGGCTGAAGCTTTCTTT. Protein product: CASSSGQGAEAFF. The J gene is TRBJ1-1, the V gene TRBV13; TRBD1 matches at 10 bases. Germline assignment: CDR1 PRHDT and CDR2 FYEKMQ (reference sequence). Trimming at V came to 4 bases and at J to 6 bases, leaving 2 bases not matched to a gene. This CDR3 contains 13 residues.

The V and J genes are TRBV19 and TRBJ2-3; the D gene is possibly TRBD2 (5 bases). This CDR3 is built from 14 residues. Trimming stripped 3 bases from V and 0 bases from J, with 7 bases between. Germline CDR1 LNHDA, CDR2 SQIVND (reference sequence). The CDR3 coding sequence is TGTGCCAGTAGTATCCCGGGGAGCACAGATACGCAGTATTTT. This sequence encodes CASSIPGSTDTQYF. Full variable domain (outside the CDR3, taken from reference TRBV19 and TRBJ2-3): DGGITQSPKYLFRKEGQNVTLSCEQNLNHDAMYWYRQDPGQGLRLIYYSQIVNDFQKGDIAEGYSVSREKKESFPLTVTSAQKNPTAFYLCASSIPGSTDTQYFGPGTRLTVL.

The chain employs TRBV29-1 and TRBJ1-1; D may be TRBD1 (6 bases). The CDR3 has 11 residues. Trimming stripped 6 bases from V and 7 bases from J, with 12 bases between. Germline loops: CDR1 SQVTM, CDR2 ANQGSEA. CDR3 sequence: CSVRTADEAFF. For the CDR3, the DNA is TGCAGCGTACGGACAGCTGATGAAGCTTTCTTT.